These 8 T cell receptor beta chains were all obtained from the same sample, sequenced in a study of OX40 agonist ivuxolimab in advanced cancers. Data came from immunoSEQ multiplex PCR; TCRdb stores just in-frame clones and leaves some out. Among 45,000 to 70,000 clones, roughly 90% were seen once, and the ten largest hold 6.9%. This specimen consisted of CD4+ or CD8+ T cells sorted from blood, obtained in a trial of the OX40 agonist ivuxolimab. The receptors stem from an adult with an advanced solid tumor such as melanoma, head and neck, liver or kidney cancer.

The chain recombines TRBV11-2 with TRBJ2-7; the D gene could be TRBD1 or TRBD2 (5 bases each). V dropped 0 bases and J dropped 10 bases, with 10 bases sitting between them. This CDR3 is built from 12 residues. Germline V lookup: CDR1 SGHAT, CDR2 FQNNGV. The CDR3 sequence: CASSLDFGAQYF. The CDR3 coding sequence is TGTGCCAGCAGCTTAGATTTCGGGGCACAGTACTTC.

The rearrangement uses TRBV10-1 and TRBJ2-3, with 7 bases fitting TRBD2. The junction had 7 bases not matched to a gene; V was cut back by 5 bases and J by 2 bases. The CDR3 contains 15 residues. CDR1 is WNHNN and CDR2 is SYGVQD in the germline V gene (reference sequence). The CDR3 loop is CASSPGTNYTDTQYF. For the CDR3, the DNA is TGCGCCAGCAGTCCCGGGACTAACTACACAGATACGCAGTATTTT.

V usage is TRBV19 and J usage is TRBJ1-2, with 7 bases aligning to TRBD1. The CDR3 loop spans 14 amino acids. V shed 9 bases and J 8 bases; nucleotides not matched to a gene: 15. From germline, CDR1 is LNHDA and CDR2 SQIVND (reference sequence). The CDR3 is CASHRPGRGDGYTF. CDR3 DNA: TGTGCCAGCCACCGACCTGGCAGGGGGGACGGCTACACCTTC.

The chain is built from TRBV2 and TRBJ1-5; TRBD1 might be the D (5 bases). The CDR3 is 14 residues long. Looked up from germline, CDR1 is SNHLY and CDR2 is FYNNEI. Trimming left V 6 bases short and J 9 bases short, with 18 bases between. This CDR3 is CASRAGEATGPQHF. CDR3 coding DNA: TGTGCCAGCAGGGCGGGAGAGGCCACAGGGCCCCAGCATTTT.

The V call is TRBV28, the J call TRBJ1-2; maybe TRBD1 (6 bases). The CDR3 totals 15 residues. V lost 8 bases, J lost 4 bases, and 20 bases lay in between. CDR1 and CDR2 from the germline V gene are MDHEN and SYDVKM. CDR3: CASALLGGAVYGYTF. CDR3 sequence (DNA): TGTGCCAGCGCTCTCCTGGGGGGCGCAGTCTATGGCTACACCTTC.

The chain recombines TRBV10-3 with TRBJ1-3, with D unclear. Trimming left V 6 bases short and J 0 bases short, with 9 bases between. The CDR3 is made up of 14 amino acids. Looked up from germline, CDR1 is ENHRY and CDR2 is SYGVKD. Written as DNA, the CDR3 is TGTGCCATCAGAGGCTCCGACTCTGGAAACACCATATATTTT. It specifies CAIRGSDSGNTIYF.

The chain joins TRBV7-3 to TRBJ2-3; D perhaps matches TRBD2 (6 bases). The germline CDR1 and CDR2 sequences are SGHTA and FQGTGA. The CDR3 loop spans 14 amino acids. The germline V and J ends were trimmed by 5 bases and 3 bases, with 12 bases remaining between them. CDR3 sequence: CASSPKAGTDTQYF. In DNA, the CDR3 is TGTGCCAGCAGCCCTAAAGCGGGTACAGATACGCAGTATTTT.

The V gene is TRBV5-1, the J gene TRBJ2-3; unclear D gene. The CDR3 is 13 residues long. Germline CDR1 is SGHRS and CDR2 is YFSETQ. With 4 bases removed from V and 4 bases from J, the gap between germline ends came to 10 bases. CDR3 protein: CASSPIRSDTQYF. CDR3 nucleotide sequence: TGCGCCAGCAGCCCGATCCGTTCAGATACGCAGTATTTT.